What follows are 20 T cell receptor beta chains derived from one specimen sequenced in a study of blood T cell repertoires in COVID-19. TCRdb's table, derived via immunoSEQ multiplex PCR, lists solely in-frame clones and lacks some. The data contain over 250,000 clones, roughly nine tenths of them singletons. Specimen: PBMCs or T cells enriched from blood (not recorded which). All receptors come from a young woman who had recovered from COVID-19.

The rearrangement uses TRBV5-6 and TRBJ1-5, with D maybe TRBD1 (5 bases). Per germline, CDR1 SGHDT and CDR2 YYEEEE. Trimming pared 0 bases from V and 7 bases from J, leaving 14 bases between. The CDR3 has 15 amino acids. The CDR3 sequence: CASSLAGVVGQPQHF. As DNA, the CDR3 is TGTGCCAGCAGCTTGGCGGGGGTTGTTGGCCAGCCCCAGCATTTT.

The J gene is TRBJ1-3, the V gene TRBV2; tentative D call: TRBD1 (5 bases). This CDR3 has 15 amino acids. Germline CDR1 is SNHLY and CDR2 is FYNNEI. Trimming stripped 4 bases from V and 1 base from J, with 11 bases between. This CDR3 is CASSGGAGSGNTIYF. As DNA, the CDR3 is TGTGCCAGCAGTGGCGGGGCGGGTTCTGGAAACACCATATATTTT. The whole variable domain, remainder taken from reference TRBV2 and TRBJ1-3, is EPEVTQTPSHQVTQMGQEVILRCVPISNHLYFYWYRQILGQKVEFLVSFYNNEISEKSEIFDDQFSVERPDGSNFTLKIRSTKLEDSAMYFCASSGGAGSGNTIYFGEGSWLTVV.

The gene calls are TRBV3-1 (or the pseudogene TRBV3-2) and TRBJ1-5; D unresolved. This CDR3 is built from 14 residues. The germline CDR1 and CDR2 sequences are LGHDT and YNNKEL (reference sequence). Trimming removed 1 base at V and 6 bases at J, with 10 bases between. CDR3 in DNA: TGTGCCAGCAGCCAAGGATCTATAGTTCAGCCCCAGCATTTT. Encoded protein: CASSQGSIVQPQHF.

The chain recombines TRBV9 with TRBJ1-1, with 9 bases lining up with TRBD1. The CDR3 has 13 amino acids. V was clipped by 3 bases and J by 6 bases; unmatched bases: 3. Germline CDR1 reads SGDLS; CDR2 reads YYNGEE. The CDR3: CASSATGGSEAFF. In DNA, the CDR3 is TGTGCCAGCAGCGCGACAGGGGGGTCTGAAGCTTTCTTT.

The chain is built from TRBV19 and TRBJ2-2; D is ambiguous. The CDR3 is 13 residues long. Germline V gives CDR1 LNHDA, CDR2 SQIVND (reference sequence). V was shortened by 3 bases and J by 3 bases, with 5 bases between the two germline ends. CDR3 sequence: CASSIQYTGELFF. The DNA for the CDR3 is TGTGCCAGTAGTATCCAGTACACCGGGGAGCTGTTTTTT.

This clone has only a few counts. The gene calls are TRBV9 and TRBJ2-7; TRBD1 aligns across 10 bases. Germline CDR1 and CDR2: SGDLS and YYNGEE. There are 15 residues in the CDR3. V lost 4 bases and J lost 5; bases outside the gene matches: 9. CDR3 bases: TGTGCCAGCAGCATTGACAGGGGGCGTTTTGACGAGCAGTACTTC. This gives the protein CASSIDRGRFDEQYF.

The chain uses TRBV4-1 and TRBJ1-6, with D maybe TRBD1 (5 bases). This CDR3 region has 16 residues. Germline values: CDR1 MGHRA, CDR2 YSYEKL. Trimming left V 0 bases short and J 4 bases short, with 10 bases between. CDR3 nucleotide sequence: TGCGCCAGCAGCCAAGAACCGGGACTTTATAATTCACCCCTCCACTTT. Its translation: CASSQEPGLYNSPLHF.

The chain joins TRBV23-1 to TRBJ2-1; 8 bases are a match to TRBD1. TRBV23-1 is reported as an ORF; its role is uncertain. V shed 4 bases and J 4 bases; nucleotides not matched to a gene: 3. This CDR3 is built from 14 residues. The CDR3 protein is CASSRDRGYNEQFF. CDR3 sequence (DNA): TGCGCCAGCAGTCGAGACAGGGGTTACAATGAGCAGTTCTTC.

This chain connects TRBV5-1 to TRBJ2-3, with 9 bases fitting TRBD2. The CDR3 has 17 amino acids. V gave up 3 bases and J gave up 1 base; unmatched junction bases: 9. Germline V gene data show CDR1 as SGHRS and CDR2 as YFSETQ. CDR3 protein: CASSSTIAGAGTDTQYF. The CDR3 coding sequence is TGCGCCAGCAGCTCGACCATAGCGGGGGCCGGCACAGATACGCAGTATTTT.

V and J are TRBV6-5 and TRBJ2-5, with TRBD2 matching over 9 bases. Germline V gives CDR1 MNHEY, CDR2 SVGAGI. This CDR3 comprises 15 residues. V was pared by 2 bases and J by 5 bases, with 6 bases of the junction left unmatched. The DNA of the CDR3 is TGTGCCAGCAGTTACGGCGGGGGGGCCGGGGAGACCCAGTACTTC. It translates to CASSYGGGAGETQYF.

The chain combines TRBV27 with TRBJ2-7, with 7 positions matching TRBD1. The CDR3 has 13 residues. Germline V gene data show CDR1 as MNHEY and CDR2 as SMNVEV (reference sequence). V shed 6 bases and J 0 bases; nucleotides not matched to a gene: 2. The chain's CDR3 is CASRRQGSYEQYF. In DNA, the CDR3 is TGTGCCAGCAGACGACAGGGCTCCTACGAGCAGTACTTC.

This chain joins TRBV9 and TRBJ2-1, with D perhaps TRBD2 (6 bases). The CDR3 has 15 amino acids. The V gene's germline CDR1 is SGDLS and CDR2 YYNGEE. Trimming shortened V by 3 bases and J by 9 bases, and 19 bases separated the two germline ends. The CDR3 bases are TGTGCCAGCAGCGGCGGTGGAGGAGGGACCGGTGAGCAGTTCTTC. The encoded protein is CASSGGGGGTGEQFF.

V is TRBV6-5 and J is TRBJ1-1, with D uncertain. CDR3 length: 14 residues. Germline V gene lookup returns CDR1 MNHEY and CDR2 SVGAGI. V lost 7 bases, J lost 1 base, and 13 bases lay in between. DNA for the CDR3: TGTGCCAGCATTAAAACAGCCTCGAACACTGAAGCTTTCTTT. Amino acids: CASIKTASNTEAFF.

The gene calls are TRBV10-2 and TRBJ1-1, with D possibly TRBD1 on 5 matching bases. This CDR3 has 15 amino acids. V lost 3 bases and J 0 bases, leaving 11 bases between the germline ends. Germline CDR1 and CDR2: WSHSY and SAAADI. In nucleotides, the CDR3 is TGCGCCAGCAGTGATATCGACAGATTGAACACTGAAGCTTTCTTT. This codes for CASSDIDRLNTEAFF.

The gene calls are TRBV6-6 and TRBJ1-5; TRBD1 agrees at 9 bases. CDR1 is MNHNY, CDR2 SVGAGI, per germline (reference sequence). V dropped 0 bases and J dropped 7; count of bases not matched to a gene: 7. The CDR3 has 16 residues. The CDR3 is CASSYSDRGIGQPQHF. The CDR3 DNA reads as TGTGCCAGCAGTTACTCGGACAGGGGCATAGGGCAGCCCCAGCATTTT.

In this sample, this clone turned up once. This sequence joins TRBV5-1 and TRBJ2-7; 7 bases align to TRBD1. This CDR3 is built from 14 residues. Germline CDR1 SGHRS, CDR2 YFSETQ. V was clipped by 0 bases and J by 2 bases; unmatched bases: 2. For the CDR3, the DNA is TGCGCCAGCAGCTTGGCCACAGGGGCCTACGAGCAGTACTTC. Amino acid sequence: CASSLATGAYEQYF.

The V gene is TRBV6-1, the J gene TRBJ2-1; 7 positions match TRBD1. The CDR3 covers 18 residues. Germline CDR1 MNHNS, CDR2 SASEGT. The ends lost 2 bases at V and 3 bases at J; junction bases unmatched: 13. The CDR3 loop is CASSEPFLTGKNYNEQFF. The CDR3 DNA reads TGTGCCAGCAGTGAACCATTTCTGACAGGGAAGAACTACAATGAGCAGTTCTTC.

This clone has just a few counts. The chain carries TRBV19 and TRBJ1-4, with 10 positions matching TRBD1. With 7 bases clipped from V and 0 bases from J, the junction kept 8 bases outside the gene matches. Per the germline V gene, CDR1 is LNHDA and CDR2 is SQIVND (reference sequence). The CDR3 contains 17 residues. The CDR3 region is CASKSGTGVATNEKLFF. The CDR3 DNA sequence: TGTGCCAGTAAATCTGGGACAGGGGTTGCAACTAATGAAAAACTGTTTTTT. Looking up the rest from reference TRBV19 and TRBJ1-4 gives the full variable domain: DGGITQSPKYLFRKEGQNVTLSCEQNLNHDAMYWYRQDPGQGLRLIYYSQIVNDFQKGDIAEGYSVSREKKESFPLTVTSAQKNPTAFYLCASKSGTGVATNEKLFFGSGTQLSVL.

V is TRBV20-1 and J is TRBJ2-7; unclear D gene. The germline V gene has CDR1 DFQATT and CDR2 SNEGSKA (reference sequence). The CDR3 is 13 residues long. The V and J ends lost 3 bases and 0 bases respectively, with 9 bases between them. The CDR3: CSASLESSYEQYF. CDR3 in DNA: TGCAGTGCTAGTTTGGAGAGCTCCTACGAGCAGTACTTC.

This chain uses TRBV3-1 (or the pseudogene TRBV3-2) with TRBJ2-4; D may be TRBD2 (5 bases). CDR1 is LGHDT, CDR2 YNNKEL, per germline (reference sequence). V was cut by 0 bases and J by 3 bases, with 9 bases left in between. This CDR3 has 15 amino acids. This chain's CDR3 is CASSQEPGVKNIQYF. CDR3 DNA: TGTGCCAGCAGCCAAGAACCCGGGGTCAAAAACATTCAGTACTTC.